This entry lists 21 T cell receptor beta chains sequenced from one sample in a study of blood T cell repertoires in COVID-19. TCRdb's copy holds only in-frame clones and misses some; the assay was immunoSEQ multiplex PCR. The profile shows approximately 160,000 clones, approximately 83% of them singletons. The sample taken for sequencing was peripheral blood. Every receptor here comes from a woman older than 75 with active or convalescent COVID-19.

The chain carries TRBV5-1 and TRBJ1-4, with 8 positions matching TRBD1. V lost 5 bases and J lost 4; bases outside the gene matches: 13. CDR1 and CDR2 (germline): SGHRS, YFSETQ. The CDR3 is 17 amino acids. The CDR3 coding sequence is TGCGCCAGCAGGGATGGGACAGGCTATTCGGTTAATGAAAAACTGTTTTTT. Translated, it gives CASRDGTGYSVNEKLFF.

V and J are TRBV6-5 and TRBJ1-2, with D possibly matching TRBD1 (5 bases). V was cut by 0 bases and J by 6 bases, with 14 bases left in between. The germline V gene encodes CDR1 MNHEY and CDR2 SVGAGI. This CDR3 spans 15 amino acids. CDR3 bases: TGTGCCAGCAGTTACTCTTCAGGGCTTGAGAATGGCTACACCTTC. This encodes CASSYSSGLENGYTF.

This chain joins TRBV12-5 and TRBJ2-2, with 8 bases that match TRBD2. The CDR3 is made up of 19 amino acids. V lost 4 bases and J lost 1; bases outside the gene matches: 14. Germline assignment: CDR1 LGHNT and CDR2 FRNRAP. CDR3 sequence reads: CASGSSLSGATLNTGELFF. The CDR3, as DNA: TGTGCTAGTGGTTCCTCCCTTAGCGGGGCCACTCTGAACACCGGGGAGCTGTTTTTT.

The CDR3 protein is CASSRLPNQETQYF. DNA for the CDR3: TGCGCCAGCAGCCGACTACCCAATCAAGAGACCCAGTACTTC. V gene TRBV4-1 combines with J gene TRBJ2-5; the D gene is possibly TRBD2 (5 bases). V shed 4 bases and J shed 2 bases, with 11 bases lying between them. CDR3 length equals 14 residues. Looked up from germline, CDR1 is MGHRA and CDR2 is YSYEKL.

This chain uses TRBV7-8 with TRBJ1-6, with D possibly matching TRBD1 (5 bases). The CDR3 spans 13 residues. CDR1 and CDR2 from the germline V gene are SGHVS and FQNEAQ. Between the trimmed V and J ends, which lost 3 bases and 15 bases, there was a span of 15 bases. The DNA for the CDR3 is TGTGCCAGCAGCTTCCAGACAGACCGAAACCTCCACTTT. Its translation: CASSFQTDRNLHF.

Points on this clone: The junction departs from germline at one end; a sequencing error may be responsible. The chain uses TRBV7-7 and TRBJ2-1, with 7 bases matching TRBD1. This CDR3 spans 13 amino acids. Germline assignment: CDR1 SSHAT and CDR2 FNYEAQ (reference sequence). In nucleotides, the CDR3 is TGTGCTAGCAGCCCGGGACAGTACAATGAGCAGTTCTTC. Residues: CASSPGQYNEQFF.

The chain has TRBV12-3 or TRBV12-4 and TRBJ2-7, with 9 bases aligning to TRBD1. This CDR3 is built from 13 residues. J lost 2 bases, V lost 5 bases, and 1 base had no gene match. The DNA for the CDR3 is TGTGCCAGCAGTGGGGACAGGGCCTACGAGCAGTACTTC. Residues: CASSGDRAYEQYF.

The rearrangement uses TRBV11-3 and TRBJ1-6, with D maybe TRBD1 (5 bases). Trimming left V 4 bases short and J 8 bases short, with 12 bases between. The V gene's germline CDR1 is SGHNT and CDR2 YENEEA. The CDR3 loop spans 14 amino acids. In nucleotides, the CDR3 is TGTGCCAGCAGCTGGGGGGGTCAGGATTCACCCCTCCACTTT. Translated: CASSWGGQDSPLHF.

This rearrangement joins TRBV2 to TRBJ2-3, with TRBD1 as a possible D gene (6 bases). Trimming removed 2 bases at V and 6 bases at J, with 9 bases between. The CDR3 is 13 amino acids. Germline CDR1 reads SNHLY; CDR2 reads FYNNEI. For the CDR3, the DNA is TGTGCCAGCAGTGAAAGGGGGATGGATACGCAGTATTTT. Translation: CASSERGMDTQYF.

The sample holds one count of this clone. The rearrangement uses TRBV30 and TRBJ2-3, with D perhaps matching TRBD2 (6 bases). V was shortened by 1 base and J by 7 bases, with 12 bases between the two germline ends. The germline V gene has CDR1 GTSNPN and CDR2 SVGIG (reference sequence). The CDR3 extends over 13 amino acids. CDR3 amino acids: CAWSGGVRNTQYF. The CDR3 coding sequence is TGTGCCTGGAGTGGCGGGGTCCGGAATACGCAGTATTTT.

J is TRBJ1-6 and V is TRBV5-8; 8 nucleotides agree with TRBD1. CDR1 is SGHTS and CDR2 is YDEGEE in the germline V gene. The junction had 5 bases not matched to a gene; V was cut back by 5 bases and J by 7 bases. The CDR3 totals 14 residues. The DNA of the CDR3 is TGTGCCAGCAGGTCAGGGGGCGGCAATTCACCCCTCCACTTT. Translated, it gives CASRSGGGNSPLHF. Combining the CDR3 with reference TRBV5-8 and TRBJ1-6 gives the whole variable domain EAGVTQSPTHLIKTRGQQATLRCSPISGHTSVYWYQQALGLGLQFLLWYDEGEERNRGNFPPRFSGRQFPNYSSELNVNALELEDSALYLCASRSGGGNSPLHFGNGTRLTVT.

This clone showed up just a few times. The rearrangement uses TRBV2 and TRBJ2-7, with unresolved D. The CDR3 consists of 10 residues. V dropped 8 bases and J dropped 5 bases, with 7 bases sitting between them. Germline-derived CDR1 and CDR2 are SNHLY and FYNNEI. As DNA, the CDR3 is TGTGCCAGCCGAGTCCACGAGCAGTACTTC. Its translation: CASRVHEQYF.

V gene TRBV27 combines with J gene TRBJ1-5, with D maybe TRBD1 (6 bases). Per germline, CDR1 MNHEY and CDR2 SMNVEV (reference sequence). V lost 6 bases and J lost 4, with 16 bases in between. This CDR3 region has 15 residues. The CDR3 here is CASRSLGAGNQPQHF. CDR3 nucleotides: TGTGCCAGCAGATCGTTGGGGGCAGGAAATCAGCCCCAGCATTTT.

This clone was picked up one time. The CDR3 nucleotides are TGTGCCACCATGCGACAGGGCCACTATGGCTACACCTTC. This encodes CATMRQGHYGYTF. The rearrangement joins TRBV12-3 or TRBV12-4 to TRBJ1-2, with TRBD1 identical over 7 bases. The CDR3 covers 13 residues. V shed 10 bases and J 3 bases; nucleotides not matched to a gene: 8.

The V gene is TRBV20-1, the J gene TRBJ2-7; 8 nucleotides line up with TRBD1. Germline values: CDR1 DFQATT, CDR2 SNEGSKA (reference sequence). V lost 3 bases, J lost 6 bases, and 13 bases stayed unmatched. This CDR3 is built from 15 residues. CDR3 loop: CSASHLTGVVGEQYF. Here the CDR3 DNA reads TGCAGTGCTAGTCATCTGACAGGGGTGGTCGGCGAGCAGTACTTC.

The genes are TRBV19 and TRBJ1-1, with D unclear. Germline CDR1 is LNHDA and CDR2 is SQIVND (reference sequence). The CDR3 extends over 12 amino acids. The V gene lost 4 bases and the J gene lost 11 bases, with 14 bases spanning the gap. As DNA, the CDR3 is TGTGCCAGTAGTAGGAGGGAAGGAAGGGCTTTCTTT. Its translation: CASSRREGRAFF.

This clone has just one count. The chain employs TRBV30 and TRBJ2-7, with D possibly TRBD2 on 6 matching bases. Germline CDR1 is GTSNPN and CDR2 is SVGIG (reference sequence). The CDR3 extends over 13 amino acids. The germline V and J ends were trimmed by 1 base and 6 bases, with 13 bases remaining between them. The CDR3, as DNA: TGTGCCTGGAGTGAGGAGGGCAGTGGCGAGCAGTACTTC. Amino acids: CAWSEEGSGEQYF.

V usage is TRBV4-2 and J usage is TRBJ1-4; TRBD1 matches at 7 bases. The CDR3 is made up of 15 amino acids. Germline V CDR1 and CDR2: LGHNA, YNFKEQ. The ends lost 1 base at V and 3 bases at J; junction bases unmatched: 2. The CDR3 DNA follows: TGTGCCAGCAGCCAAGCAGGGGGATCTAATGAAAAACTGTTTTTT. Amino acid sequence: CASSQAGGSNEKLFF.

The chain employs TRBV19 and TRBJ2-4, with 8 bases fitting TRBD1. CDR1 and CDR2 (germline): LNHDA, SQIVND (reference sequence). CDR3 size: 16 residues. With V trimmed by 5 bases and J by 1 base, 7 bases remained unmatched. Here the CDR3 reads CASSPQGARAKNIQYF. The CDR3 DNA follows: TGTGCCAGTAGTCCGCAGGGGGCACGTGCCAAAAACATTCAGTACTTC.

The chain combines TRBV12-3 or TRBV12-4 with TRBJ1-5; D not certain. The CDR3 is 13 amino acids. V was shortened by 4 bases and J by 6 bases, with 10 bases between the two germline ends. The CDR3 bases are TGTGCCAGCAGTTCTAGATCCAGTCAGCCCCAGCATTTT. It codes for CASSSRSSQPQHF.

This sequence joins TRBV11-2 and TRBJ1-1; TRBD1 matches at 7 bases. The CDR3 has 13 residues. With 0 bases clipped from V and 10 bases from J, the junction kept 5 bases outside the gene matches. Germline CDR1 is SGHAT and CDR2 is FQNNGV. CDR3 sequence: CASSLDRQGGAFF. CDR3 nucleotide sequence: TGTGCCAGCAGCTTAGATCGACAGGGTGGAGCTTTCTTT.